The clone carrying this TCR beta chain was counted at least ten times. Germline loops: CDR1 MNHEY, CDR2 SVGAGI. The CDR3 sequence is 12 residues long. V was clipped by 4 bases and J by 4 bases, with 8 bases between them. Alongside a J-beta primer mix, a sample-barcoded 5' primer served in a second PCR lasting 7 to 11 cycles. TCRdb re-called the 5' RACE reads through MiXCR, storing one row per CDR3 protein. The sample lists 650,000 to 950,000 distinct CDR3 sequences, under 45% occurring once. The sample belongs to a study of blood T cells in healthy people across ages. The chain uses TRBV6-5 and TRBJ2-7; D unclear. The specimen was blood. The sequence was obtained from a man aged 55 to 70 in good health. The CDR3 nucleotides are TGTGCCAGCAGTTCCCAGGTTTACGAGCAGTACTTC. Translation gives CASSSQVYEQYF.